This T cell receptor beta chain was found in a study of blood T cell repertoires in COVID-19. Study background: T cells, B-cell-depleted T cells, or PBMCs provided the cDNA or gDNA that served as material.

Cohort assignment relied on participant-reported clinical history. Sequencing was performed with immunoSEQ multiplex PCR; in TCRdb, only in-frame clones are kept and a portion is missing. The sample has some 230,000 clones; approximately 82% are singletons. CDR3 length: 13 amino acids. V shed 10 bases and J 1 base; nucleotides not matched to a gene: 4. Germline V gives CDR1 MDHEN, CDR2 SYDVKM. The clonotype originates from a man aged 40-55 years who had recovered from COVID-19. The chain links TRBV28 to TRBJ2-7; TRBD2 aligns across 10 bases. The specimen was PBMCs or T cells enriched from blood (not recorded which). For the CDR3, the DNA is TGTGCCACTCTAGCGGGAGCGTCCTACGAGCAGTACTTC. It translates to CATLAGASYEQYF.